This T cell receptor beta chain derives from a study of neurological immune-mediated disorders. It was by 5'RACE with 10-nucleotide random UMIs that the cDNA was made. TCRdb independently ran MiXCR on the 5' RACE reads; one entry per CDR3 protein. The sample has approximately 82,000 distinct CDR3 sequences, 2.6% seen once. This clonotype was recorded many times. The unsorted libraries had their origin in 2 million PBMCs stored at -80 C. V lost 6 bases, J lost 5 bases, and 5 bases stayed unmatched. Looked up from germline, CDR1 is MNHEY and CDR2 is SMNVEV (reference sequence). The CDR3 sequence is 13 residues long.

The specimen sequenced was PBMCs. This sequence originates from a woman younger than 45 with multiple sclerosis. V usage is TRBV27 and J usage is TRBJ1-1; 8 nucleotides align to TRBD1. The CDR3 loop reads CASRQDRDTEAFF. CDR3 nucleotides: TGTGCCAGCAGGCAGGACAGGGATACTGAAGCTTTCTTT.